This is a list of T cell receptor beta chains from one sample in a study of shared clonotypes between healthy human individuals. TCRdb's copy holds only in-frame clones and misses some; the assay was immunoSEQ multiplex PCR. The table records millions of clones, about 92% of them present only once. Sequenced sample: naive CD4+ T cells sorted from blood. The receptor set was obtained from a man aged 18 to 30 in good health. Each CDR3 is given with its conserved first and last residue. D genes are given only for firm matches. Only some rows state a clone size, as once, few, many or a class for expanded clones.

d_call j_call clone_size v_call cdr3_nt cdr3_aa
NA TRBJ1-1 NA TRBV5-6 TGTGCCAGCAGCTTGATAGGGGCAGGGAACACTGAAGCTTTCTTT CASSLIGAGNTEAFF
NA TRBJ1-1 NA TRBV29-1 TGCAGCGCCTCCGGGGGGGTGAACACTGAAGCTTTCTTT CSASGGVNTEAFF
TRBD2 TRBJ2-7 NA TRBV6-1 TGTGCCAGCAGTGCATCGGTCCTTTTAGCGGGAACCTTCTACGAGCAGTACTTC CASSASVLLAGTFYEQYF
TRBD2 TRBJ2-5 NA TRBV5-1 TGCGCCAGCAGCTTGGGAGCGGGAGGCAGGGAGACCCAGTACTTC CASSLGAGGRETQYF
NA TRBJ1-2 NA TRBV28 TGTGCCAGCAGTTTAGGTGGGCAGGCCAATAACTATGGCTACACCTTC CASSLGGQANNYGYTF
NA TRBJ2-6 NA TRBV30 TGTGCCTCCGGGACACCCTCTGGGGCCAACGTCCTGACTTTC CASGTPSGANVLTF
NA TRBJ2-7 NA TRBV7-2 TGTGCCAGCAGCTTAGGAGTGGGTTCCGAGCAGTACTTC CASSLGVGSEQYF
NA TRBJ2-7 NA TRBV6-6 TGTGCCAGCAGTTACTCTGGCACAGGTGTCCCCTACGAGCAGTACTTC CASSYSGTGVPYEQYF
TRBD1 TRBJ2-5 NA TRBV28 TGTGCCAGCAGTTTAACCGCAGGGACAGGGAAAGAGACCCAGTACTTC CASSLTAGTGKETQYF
TRBD2 TRBJ2-3 NA TRBV5-1 TGCGCCAGCAGCTTGTTCCTCTTTAGCGGGAGCACAGATACGCAGTATTTT CASSLFLFSGSTDTQYF
NA TRBJ2-5 once TRBV7-6 TGTGCCAGCAGCCCTCGGGTTCAAGAGACCCAGTACTTC CASSPRVQETQYF
NA TRBJ2-7 few TRBV5-1 TGCGCCAGCAGTACGACGGATCGAAACTACGAGCAGTACTTC CASSTTDRNYEQYF
NA TRBJ2-6 NA TRBV30 TGTGCCTGGAGTGGAGCCCAGTCTGGGGCCAACGTCCTGACTTTC CAWSGAQSGANVLTF
NA TRBJ2-3 NA TRBV5-4 TGTGCCAGCAGCTTATTGATAGCCGGGGAAGGTACGCAGTATTTT CASSLLIAGEGTQYF
NA TRBJ2-1 NA TRBV5-1 TGCGCCAGCAGCCTGGGACCGAACTACAATGAGCAGTTCTTC CASSLGPNYNEQFF
NA TRBJ1-2 NA TRBV29-1 TGCAGCGTTGAAATTGGGTTTGGGGGCTACACCTTC CSVEIGFGGYTF
TRBD2 TRBJ2-7 NA TRBV19 TGTGCCAGTAGTGTGGACGGGGGGACTTACGAGCAGTACTTC CASSVDGGTYEQYF
NA TRBJ1-5 NA TRBV5-4 TGTGCCAGCAGCTTAGATTCTCAGCCCCAGCATTTT CASSLDSQPQHF
NA TRBJ1-1 NA TRBV5-1 TGCGCCAGCAGCTTGGAGTGGGCTATGAACACTGAAGCTTTCTTT CASSLEWAMNTEAFF
TRBD1 TRBJ2-2 NA TRBV2 TGTGCCAGCAGCGTGACAGGGGCGGACACCGGGGAGCTGTTTTTT CASSVTGADTGELFF
NA TRBJ2-7 NA TRBV21-1 TGTGCCAGCAGCAAAGGAAGCCGGGACAGGGGGTCCTACGAGCAGTACTTC CASSKGSRDRGSYEQYF
NA TRBJ2-2 NA TRBV5-8 TGTGCCAGCAATCGGGACTGGACCACCGGGGAGCTGTTTTTT CASNRDWTTGELFF
NA TRBJ2-7 once TRBV15 TGTGCCACCAGCAGAGATACCAAATACGAGCAGTACTTC CATSRDTKYEQYF
TRBD1 TRBJ1-2 few TRBV28 TGTGCCAGTCTAAAAACTGCGACAGGGGGCGGAGGGGGCTACACCTTC CASLKTATGGGGGYTF
NA TRBJ2-1 NA TRBV6-1 TGTGCCAGCAGTGATCGGCAGGGGAGCTCCTACAATGAGCAGTTCTTC CASSDRQGSSYNEQFF